Shown below are 31 T cell receptor beta chains from a single sample sequenced in a study of T cells expressing NK-cell markers (TCRdb year 2020). The library was made by 5' RACE. Instrument on record: Illumina HiSeq 2000. The reads were reprocessed in TCRdb, with one entry per CDR3 protein sequence and no accompanying DNA. This sample's table contains under 200,000 distinct CDR3 sequences. The leading ten clones occupy roughly 18% of the sample. Sequenced sample: blood T cells: a sorted CD56 or NKG2C T cell subset, CD4+ or CD8+ T cells, or bulk PBMC T cells (not recorded which). These receptors came from a woman between 18 and 75 years old in good health.

The chain joins TRBV29-1 to TRBJ2-5; absent DNA, TCRdb's TRBD2 call cannot be checked. The germline gives CDR1 SQVTM, CDR2 ANQGSEA. The CDR3 has 14 amino acids. The CDR3 loop is CSVEKRGGRETQYF.

The chain joins TRBV27 to TRBJ2-7; without DNA, the TCRdb call of TRBD1 cannot be checked. Germline assignment: CDR1 MNHEY and CDR2 SMNVEV (reference sequence). CDR3 length: 15 amino acids. The CDR3 protein is CASSLSPGQTYEQYF.

This rearrangement joins TRBV12-3 or TRBV12-4 to TRBJ1-2; the D gene TCRdb calls, TRBD1, cannot be checked with no DNA. The CDR3 spans 14 residues. The CDR3 sequence: CASRIGTGHYGYTF.

The genes are TRBV12-3 or TRBV12-4 and TRBJ1-6; the D call of TRBD1 rests on TCRdb alone, since no DNA is present to check it. CDR3 length equals 12 residues. The CDR3 spells CASSLWGSPLHF.

The chain recombines TRBV5-6 with TRBJ1-1. Germline V CDR1 and CDR2: SGHDT, YYEEEE. The CDR3 spans 15 residues. The CDR3: CASTFRIQMGTEAFF.

The chain is built from TRBV12-3 or TRBV12-4 and TRBJ2-3; checking the TCRdb D call of TRBD2 is not possible without DNA. The CDR3 extends over 17 amino acids. CDR3 residues: CASSPRGLGSSTDTQYF.

The chain couples TRBV5-4 to TRBJ1-4. This CDR3 region has 15 residues. Germline V gene lookup returns CDR1 SGHNT and CDR2 YYREEE (reference sequence). The CDR3 reads CASSLEVATNEKLFF. The full variable domain, its missing parts supplied by reference TRBV5-4 and TRBJ1-4, is ETGVTQSPTHLIKTRGQQVTLRCSSQSGHNTVSWYQQALGQGPQFIFQYYREEENGRGNFPPRFSGLQFPNYSSELNVNALELDDSALYLCASSLEVATNEKLFFGSGTQLSVL.

The V gene is TRBV15, the J gene TRBJ2-3; the D call of TRBD1 rests on TCRdb alone, since no DNA is present to check it. From germline, CDR1 is LNHNV and CDR2 YYDKDF (reference sequence). The length of the CDR3 is 15 residues. This CDR3 reads CATSQNRDDTDTQYF.

V and J are TRBV7-3 and TRBJ2-1. The CDR3 is 16 residues long. The germline CDR1 and CDR2 sequences are SGHTA and FQGTGA. CDR3 sequence reads: CASSQLPGTPYNEQFF.

The chain joins TRBV25-1 to TRBJ2-1; TCRdb's D call, TRBD2, is unchecked because there is no DNA. The CDR3 is 14 amino acids. CDR1 and CDR2 from the germline V gene are MGHDK and SYGVNS. CDR3 amino acids: CASKPGLAVNEQFF.

V and J are TRBV15 and TRBJ2-2. CDR1 and CDR2 (germline): LNHNV, YYDKDF (reference sequence). This CDR3 has 12 residues. The CDR3 spells CATSRYTGELFF. The full variable domain, in which reference TRBV15 and TRBJ2-2 provide the parts outside the CDR3, is DAMVIQNPRYQVTQFGKPVTLSCSQTLNHNVMYWYQQKSSQAPKLLFHYYDKDFNNEADTPDNFQSRRPNTSFCFLDIRSPGLGDTAMYLCATSRYTGELFFGEGSRLTVL.

The rearrangement joins TRBV2 to TRBJ2-2; TCRdb selects TRBD2, and the lack of DNA leaves this call unchecked. Germline CDR1 and CDR2: SNHLY and FYNNEI. There are 15 residues in the CDR3. The CDR3 here is CASNMAGADTGELFF.

The chain recombines TRBV7-7 with TRBJ2-1; TCRdb returns TRBD1, unconfirmable since there is no DNA. The CDR3 is made up of 16 amino acids. Germline CDR1 is SSHAT and CDR2 is FNYEAQ (reference sequence). The CDR3 sequence is CASSTGQDSSYNEQFF.

This chain links TRBV7-3 with TRBJ1-6. Germline V CDR1 and CDR2: SGHTA, FQGTGA. The CDR3 loop spans 13 amino acids. This CDR3 reads CASSFGHNSPLHF. Full variable domain (outside the CDR3, taken from reference TRBV7-3 and TRBJ1-6): GAGVSQTPSNKVTEKGKYVELRCDPISGHTALYWYRQSLGQGPEFLIYFQGTGAADDSGLPNDRFFAVRPEGSVSTLKIQRTERGDSAVYLCASSFGHNSPLHFGNGTRLTVT.

The gene calls are TRBV5-1 and TRBJ2-5; the D call of TRBD1 rests on TCRdb alone, since no DNA is present to check it. The CDR3 consists of 14 residues. The V gene's germline CDR1 is SGHRS and CDR2 YFSETQ. The CDR3 sequence is CASSAGTSLETQYF.

The J gene is TRBJ2-1, the V gene TRBV5-1; TCRdb calls TRBD2, which cannot be checked without DNA. Per the germline V gene, CDR1 is SGHRS and CDR2 is YFSETQ. The CDR3 is 16 residues long. The CDR3 sequence is CASSLDSGRGSNEQFF.

The CDR3: CASALTPNTEAFF. V usage is TRBV5-1 and J usage is TRBJ1-1. Germline assignment: CDR1 SGHRS and CDR2 YFSETQ. There are 13 residues in the CDR3.

The rearrangement joins TRBV5-1 to TRBJ2-2; TCRdb designates TRBD1, a call that cannot be tested without DNA. Germline CDR1 reads SGHRS; CDR2 reads YFSETQ. The CDR3 is 15 amino acids. Here the CDR3 reads CASSLASGWTGELFF.

The J gene is TRBJ1-1, the V gene TRBV11-2; no DNA is available, so the TRBD1 call from TCRdb remains unchecked. Germline CDR1 is SGHAT and CDR2 is FQNNGV. The CDR3 totals 15 residues. The CDR3 spells CASRRDREGNTEAFF.

The genes are TRBV7-8 and TRBJ2-3; the TCRdb D gene call, TRBD2, has no DNA to confirm it. The germline CDR1 and CDR2 sequences are SGHVS and FQNEAQ. This CDR3 region has 17 residues. The CDR3 region is CASSLVSSGADTDTQYF.

V is TRBV29-1 and J is TRBJ2-1. CDR1 and CDR2 (germline): SQVTM, ANQGSEA. CDR3 length: 15 amino acids. The CDR3 loop reads CSVEDPMDRYNEQFF.

The chain links TRBV11-2 to TRBJ2-7; the TCRdb D gene call, TRBD1, has no DNA to confirm it. The CDR3 extends over 15 amino acids. Per the germline V gene, CDR1 is SGHAT and CDR2 is FQNNGV. CDR3 sequence reads: CASSSTTGAGVEQYF.

The rearrangement uses TRBV4-1 and TRBJ2-7; the TCRdb D gene call, TRBD2, has no DNA to confirm it. Germline values: CDR1 MGHRA, CDR2 YSYEKL. This CDR3 contains 18 residues. Here the CDR3 reads CASSQDRWQGGNRYEQYF.

The chain has TRBV5-5 and TRBJ2-5; TCRdb's D call, TRBD1, is unchecked because there is no DNA. Germline values: CDR1 SGHKS, CDR2 YYEKEE (reference sequence). This CDR3 contains 15 residues. CDR3: CASSIRRTGWLTQYF.

CDR3 loop: CATSAVAGANEQFF. This chain joins TRBV24-1 and TRBJ2-1; TCRdb lists TRBD2, though no DNA is available to test this call. Per the germline V gene, CDR1 is KGHDR and CDR2 is SFDVKD. This CDR3 has 14 amino acids.

This chain connects TRBV18 to TRBJ1-3; TCRdb picks TRBD1, but there is no DNA to check that call. The length of the CDR3 is 16 residues. CDR1 is KGHSH, CDR2 LQKENI, per germline. The CDR3 is CASLQGSRRSGNTIYF.

The CDR3 sequence is CASSIQGGDTEAFF. This rearrangement joins TRBV19 to TRBJ1-1; TCRdb gives TRBD1 as the D gene, but with no DNA this cannot be confirmed. This CDR3 comprises 14 residues. From germline, CDR1 is LNHDA and CDR2 SQIVND (reference sequence).

CDR3 residues: CASSQEWREADTGELFF. This sequence joins TRBV4-1 and TRBJ2-2; the TCRdb D gene call, TRBD2, has no DNA to confirm it. Germline CDR1 and CDR2: MGHRA and YSYEKL. The CDR3 sequence is 17 residues long.

This chain connects TRBV5-1 to TRBJ2-3. CDR1 is SGHRS, CDR2 YFSETQ, per germline. The CDR3 is made up of 14 amino acids. CDR3 protein: CASSPEAMTDTQYF.

The chain joins TRBV20-1 to TRBJ2-7; the D call of TRBD2 rests on TCRdb alone, since no DNA is present to check it. This CDR3 is built from 12 residues. Germline V gene lookup returns CDR1 DFQATT and CDR2 SNEGSKA (reference sequence). CDR3 in amino acids: CSAPGLAGEQYF.

V usage is TRBV3-1 and J usage is TRBJ2-7; the D call from TCRdb, TRBD1, cannot be confirmed without DNA. Germline assignment: CDR1 LGHDT and CDR2 YNNKEL (reference sequence). The CDR3 sequence is 16 residues long. This chain's CDR3 is CASSPIGTNTNYEQYF.